These 8 T cell receptor beta chains originate from one sample sequenced in a study of cytomegalovirus exposure and HLA in healthy donors. PCR primers comprised 60 Vbeta and 13 Jbeta primers. The method was immunoSEQ multiplex PCR; TCRdb's version includes in-frame clones alone and lacks a portion of them. The repertoire consists of about 220,000 clones, with over 65% occurring once and the leading ten covering roughly 0.6%. Material: PBMCs. The receptors come from a man between 18 and 35 years old in good health and CMV-seronegative.

The rearrangement uses TRBV28 and TRBJ2-3; 8 bases align to TRBD2. V was clipped by 7 bases and J by 10 bases; unmatched bases: 7. The CDR3 spans 12 residues. CDR1 is MDHEN, CDR2 SYDVKM, per germline. As DNA, the CDR3 is TGTGCCAGCAACCCGGGAGGGCTTGCGCAGTATTTT. Residues: CASNPGGLAQYF.

In this sample, this clone turned up once. V gene TRBV9 combines with J gene TRBJ2-1; 10 bases align to TRBD1. The CDR3 extends over 16 amino acids. Germline V gives CDR1 SGDLS, CDR2 YYNGEE. Trimming removed 1 base from V and 9 bases from J; junction bases left unmatched: 10. Written as DNA, the CDR3 is TGTGCCAGCAGCGTACAGGGAACGACAGGGGGCACTGAGCAGTTCTTC. The encoded protein is CASSVQGTTGGTEQFF.

The rearrangement uses TRBV21-1 and TRBJ2-7; TRBD2, the table's D call, lacks a check against the DNA. TRBV21-1 is deemed a pseudogene. This CDR3 has 17 amino acids. The CDR3 region is CASSTRTCELSSYEQYF. CDR3 nucleotides: TGTGCCAGCAGCACTAGGACTTGCGAATTGAGCTCCTACGAGCAGTACTTC.

In the case of this clone: At one end, the junction sequence differs from germline, possibly due to a read error. The chain joins TRBV7-9 to TRBJ1-1; the D is unclear. Germline V gives CDR1 SEHNR, CDR2 FQNEAQ (reference sequence). CDR3 length equals 11 residues. This chain's CDR3 is CSSSWATEAFF. The CDR3 DNA reads TGTTCCAGCAGCTGGGCCACTGAAGCTTTCTTT. The full variable domain, rest sourced from reference TRBV7-9 and TRBJ1-1, is DTGVSQNPRHKITKRGQNVTFRCDPISEHNRLYWYRQTLGQGPEFLTYFQNEAQLEKSRLLSDRFSAERPKGSFSTLEIQRTEQGDSAMYLCSSSWATEAFFGQGTRLTVV.

This clone was detected a few times. The V gene is TRBV9, the J gene TRBJ2-6; D not certain. V lost 0 bases to trimming and J lost 0 bases, with 13 bases between them. This CDR3 spans 18 amino acids. The germline CDR1 and CDR2 sequences are SGDLS and YYNGEE. CDR3 protein: CASSVERHQSSGANVLTF. The CDR3, as DNA: TGTGCCAGCAGCGTAGAGAGACATCAGAGCTCTGGGGCCAACGTCCTGACTTTC. Full variable domain (remainder filled in from reference TRBV9 and TRBJ2-6): DSGVTQTPKHLITATGQRVTLRCSPRSGDLSVYWYQQSLDQGLQFLIQYYNGEERAKGNILERFSAQQFPDLHSELNLSSLELGDSALYFCASSVERHQSSGANVLTFGAGSRLTVL.

The chain carries TRBV5-4 and TRBJ1-1; D call uncertain. The CDR3 covers 13 residues. Germline values: CDR1 SGHNT, CDR2 YYREEE (reference sequence). V gave up 4 bases and J gave up 4 bases, with 11 bases separating them. The CDR3 loop is CASSPPGITEAFF. The CDR3 DNA reads TGTGCCAGCAGCCCCCCGGGGATCACTGAAGCTTTCTTT. Complete variable domain (other parts from reference TRBV5-4 and TRBJ1-1): ETGVTQSPTHLIKTRGQQVTLRCSSQSGHNTVSWYQQALGQGPQFIFQYYREEENGRGNFPPRFSGLQFPNYSSELNVNALELDDSALYLCASSPPGITEAFFGQGTRLTVV.

This sequence joins TRBV7-8 and TRBJ2-3, with D possibly being TRBD2 (5 bases). The V and J ends lost 1 base and 9 bases respectively, with 20 bases between them. CDR1 is SGHVS and CDR2 is FQNEAQ in the germline V gene. The CDR3 is made up of 16 amino acids. CDR3 bases: TGTGCCAGCAGCTTAGTAGGAAGGACTCTCGGCGGAACGCAGTATTTT. It codes for CASSLVGRTLGGTQYF.

This clone was recorded a few times. The chain couples TRBV10-1 to TRBJ2-3, with 12 bases lining up with TRBD2. Germline CDR1 and CDR2: WNHNN and SYGVQD (reference sequence). This CDR3 has 17 amino acids. Unmatched junction bases numbered 9, after V lost 1 base and J lost 7 bases. As DNA, the CDR3 is TGCGCCAGCAGTGAGTACTCTAGCGGGAGGGCCGCGAATACGCAGTATTTT. Translating it yields CASSEYSSGRAANTQYF.